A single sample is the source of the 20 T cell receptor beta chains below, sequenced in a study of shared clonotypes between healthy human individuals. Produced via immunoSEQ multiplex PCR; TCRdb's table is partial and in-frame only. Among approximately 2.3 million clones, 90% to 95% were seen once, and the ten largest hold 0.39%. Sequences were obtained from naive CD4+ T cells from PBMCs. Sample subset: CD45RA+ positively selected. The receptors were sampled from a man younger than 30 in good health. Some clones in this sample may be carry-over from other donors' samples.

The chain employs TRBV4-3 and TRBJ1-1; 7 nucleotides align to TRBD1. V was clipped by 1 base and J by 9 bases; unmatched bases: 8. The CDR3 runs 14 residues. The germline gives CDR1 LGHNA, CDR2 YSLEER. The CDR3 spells CASSQGRQGVKAFF. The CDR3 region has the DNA TGCGCCAGCAGCCAAGGCCGACAGGGTGTGAAAGCTTTCTTT.

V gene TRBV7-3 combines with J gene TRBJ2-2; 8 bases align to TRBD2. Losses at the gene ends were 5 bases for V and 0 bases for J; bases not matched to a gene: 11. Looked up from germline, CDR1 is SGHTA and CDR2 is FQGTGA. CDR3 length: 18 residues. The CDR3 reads CASSLRPTSGSNTGELFF. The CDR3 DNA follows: TGTGCCAGCAGCCTACGCCCTACTAGCGGTTCGAACACCGGGGAGCTGTTTTTT.

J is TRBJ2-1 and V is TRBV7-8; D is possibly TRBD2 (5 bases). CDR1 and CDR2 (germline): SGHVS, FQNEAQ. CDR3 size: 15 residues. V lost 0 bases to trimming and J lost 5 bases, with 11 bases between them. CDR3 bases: TGTGCCAGCAGCTTAGCGGGAGCGGCAAACAATGAGCAGTTCTTC. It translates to CASSLAGAANNEQFF.

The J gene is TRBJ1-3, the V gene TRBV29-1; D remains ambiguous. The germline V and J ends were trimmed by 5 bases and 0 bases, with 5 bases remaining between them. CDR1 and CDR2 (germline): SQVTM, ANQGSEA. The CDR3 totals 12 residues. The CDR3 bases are TGCAGCGTTAAGAACTCTGGAAACACCATATATTTT. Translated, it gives CSVKNSGNTIYF.

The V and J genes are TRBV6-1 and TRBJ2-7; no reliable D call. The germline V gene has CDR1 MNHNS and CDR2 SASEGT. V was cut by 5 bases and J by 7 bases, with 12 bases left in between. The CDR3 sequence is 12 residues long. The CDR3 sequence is CASSKGLGEQYF. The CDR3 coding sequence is TGTGCCAGCAGTAAGGGTCTAGGGGAGCAGTACTTC.

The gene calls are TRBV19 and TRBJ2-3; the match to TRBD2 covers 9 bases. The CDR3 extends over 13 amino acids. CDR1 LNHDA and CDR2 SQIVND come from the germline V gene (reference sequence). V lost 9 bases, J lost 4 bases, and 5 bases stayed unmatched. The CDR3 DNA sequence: TGTGCCAGCTGCGGGGGGGCTGCAGATACGCAGTATTTT. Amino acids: CASCGGAADTQYF.

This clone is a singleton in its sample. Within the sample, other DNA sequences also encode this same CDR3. The CDR3 sequence: CASSSRGRETQYF. CDR3 coding DNA: TGTGCCAGCAGTTCCCGAGGCAGAGAGACCCAGTACTTC. The chain joins TRBV28 to TRBJ2-5; D gene ambiguous. Germline lookup yields CDR1 MDHEN and CDR2 SYDVKM. V dropped 4 bases and J dropped 4 bases, with 10 bases sitting between them. This CDR3 has 13 amino acids.

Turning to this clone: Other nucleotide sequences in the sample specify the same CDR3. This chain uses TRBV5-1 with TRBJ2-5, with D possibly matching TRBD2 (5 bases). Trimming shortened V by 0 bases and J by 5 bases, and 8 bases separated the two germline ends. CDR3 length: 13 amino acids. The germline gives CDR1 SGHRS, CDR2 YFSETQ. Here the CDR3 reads CASSLASGETQYF. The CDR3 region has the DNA TGCGCCAGCAGCTTGGCCTCGGGGGAGACCCAGTACTTC.

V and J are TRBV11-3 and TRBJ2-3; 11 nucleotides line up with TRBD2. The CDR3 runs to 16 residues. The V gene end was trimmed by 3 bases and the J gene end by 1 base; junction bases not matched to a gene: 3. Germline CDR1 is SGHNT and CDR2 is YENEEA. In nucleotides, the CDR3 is TGTGCCAGCAGCTTCCTAGCGGGAGGAGGCACAGATACGCAGTATTTT. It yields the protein CASSFLAGGGTDTQYF.

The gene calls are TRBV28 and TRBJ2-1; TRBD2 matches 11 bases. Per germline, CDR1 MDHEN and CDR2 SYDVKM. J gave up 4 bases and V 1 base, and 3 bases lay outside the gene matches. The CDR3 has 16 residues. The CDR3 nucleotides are TGTGCCAGCAGTTTATCTAGCGGGGGGCCTTACAATGAGCAGTTCTTC. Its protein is CASSLSSGGPYNEQFF. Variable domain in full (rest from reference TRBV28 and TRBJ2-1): DVKVTQSSRYLVKRTGEKVFLECVQDMDHENMFWYRQDPGLGLRLIYFSYDVKMKEKGDIPEGYSVSREKKERFSLILESASTNQTSMYLCASSLSSGGPYNEQFFGPGTRLTVL.

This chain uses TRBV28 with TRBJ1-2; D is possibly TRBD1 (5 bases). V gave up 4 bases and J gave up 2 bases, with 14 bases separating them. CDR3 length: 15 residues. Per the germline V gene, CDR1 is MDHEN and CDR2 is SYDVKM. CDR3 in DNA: TGTGCCAGCAGTTCCGGGGGGTCAAAAAACTATGGCTACACCTTC. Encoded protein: CASSSGGSKNYGYTF.

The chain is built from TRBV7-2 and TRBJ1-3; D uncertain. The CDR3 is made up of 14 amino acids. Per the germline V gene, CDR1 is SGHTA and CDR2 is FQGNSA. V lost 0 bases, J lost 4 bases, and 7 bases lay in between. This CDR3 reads CASSLAPLGNTIYF. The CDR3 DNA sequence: TGTGCCAGCAGCTTAGCCCCTTTAGGAAACACCATATATTTT. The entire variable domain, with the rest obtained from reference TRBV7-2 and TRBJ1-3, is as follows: GAGVSQSPSNKVTEKGKDVELRCDPISGHTALYWYRQSLGQGLEFLIYFQGNSAPDKSGLPSDRFSAERTGGSVSTLTIQRTQQEDSAVYLCASSLAPLGNTIYFGEGSWLTVV.

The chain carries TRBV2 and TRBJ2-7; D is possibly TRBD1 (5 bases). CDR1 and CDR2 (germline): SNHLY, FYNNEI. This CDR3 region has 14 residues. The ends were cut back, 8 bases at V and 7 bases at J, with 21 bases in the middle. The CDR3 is CASHTTTVGVEQYF. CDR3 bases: TGTGCCAGCCATACCACCACAGTAGGGGTTGAGCAGTACTTC. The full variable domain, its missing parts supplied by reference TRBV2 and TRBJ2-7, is EPEVTQTPSHQVTQMGQEVILRCVPISNHLYFYWYRQILGQKVEFLVSFYNNEISEKSEIFDDQFSVERPDGSNFTLKIRSTKLEDSAMYFCASHTTTVGVEQYFGPGTRLTVT.

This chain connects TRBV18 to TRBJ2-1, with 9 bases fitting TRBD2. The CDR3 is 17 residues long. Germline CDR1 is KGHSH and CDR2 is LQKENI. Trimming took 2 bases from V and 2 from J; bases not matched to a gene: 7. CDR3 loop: CASSPRASGKPYNEQFF. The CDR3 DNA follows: TGTGCCAGCTCACCAAGGGCTAGCGGGAAACCCTACAATGAGCAGTTCTTC.

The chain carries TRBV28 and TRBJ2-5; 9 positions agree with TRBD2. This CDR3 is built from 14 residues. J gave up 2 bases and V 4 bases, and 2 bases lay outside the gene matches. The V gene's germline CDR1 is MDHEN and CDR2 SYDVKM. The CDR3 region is CASSWTSAQETQYF. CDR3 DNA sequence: TGTGCCAGCAGTTGGACTAGCGCACAAGAGACCCAGTACTTC.

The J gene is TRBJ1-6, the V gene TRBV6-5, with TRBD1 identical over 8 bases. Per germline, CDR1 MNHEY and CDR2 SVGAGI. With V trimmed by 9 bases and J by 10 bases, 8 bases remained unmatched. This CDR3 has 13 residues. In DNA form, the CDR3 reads TGTGCCAGTCGGACAGGGTTACAATCACCCCTCCACTTT. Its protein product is CASRTGLQSPLHF.

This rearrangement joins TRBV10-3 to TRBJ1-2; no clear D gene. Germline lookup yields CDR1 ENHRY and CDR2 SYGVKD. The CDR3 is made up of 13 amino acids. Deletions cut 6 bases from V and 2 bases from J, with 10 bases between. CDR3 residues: CAIRPQENYGYTF. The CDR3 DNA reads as TGTGCCATCAGGCCGCAGGAGAACTATGGCTACACCTTC.

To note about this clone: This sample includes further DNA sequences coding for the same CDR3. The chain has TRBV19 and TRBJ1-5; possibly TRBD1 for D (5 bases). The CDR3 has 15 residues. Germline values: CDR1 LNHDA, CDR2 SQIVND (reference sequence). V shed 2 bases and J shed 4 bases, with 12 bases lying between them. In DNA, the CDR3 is TGTGCCAGTAGTATATCCAGGGTAAGAAATCAGCCCCAGCATTTT. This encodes CASSISRVRNQPQHF.

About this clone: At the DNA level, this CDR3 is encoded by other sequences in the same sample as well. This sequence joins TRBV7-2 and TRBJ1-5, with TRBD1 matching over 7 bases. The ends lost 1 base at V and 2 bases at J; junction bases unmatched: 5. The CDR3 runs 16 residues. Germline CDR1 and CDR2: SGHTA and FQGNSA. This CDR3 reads CASSLVGQGGNQPQHF. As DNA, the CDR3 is TGTGCCAGCAGCTTAGTGGGGCAGGGGGGCAATCAGCCCCAGCATTTT.

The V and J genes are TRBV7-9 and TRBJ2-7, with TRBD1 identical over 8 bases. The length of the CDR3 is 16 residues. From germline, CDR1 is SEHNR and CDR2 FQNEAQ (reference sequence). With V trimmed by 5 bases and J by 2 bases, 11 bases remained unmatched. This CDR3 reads CASSRPDRDFTYEQYF. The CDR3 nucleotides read TGTGCCAGCAGCCGTCCGGACAGGGATTTTACCTACGAGCAGTACTTC.